The 22 T cell receptor beta chains below were found in one sample sequenced in a study of blood T cell repertoires in COVID-19. TCRdb keeps only in-frame clones here, not all; method: immunoSEQ multiplex PCR. Of some 260,000 clones in the sample, about 88% were seen once. Sequenced sample: peripheral blood. These receptors all stem from a middle-aged woman who had recovered from COVID-19.

This clone appeared a few times. The chain uses TRBV12-3 or TRBV12-4 and TRBJ1-5; possible D gene TRBD1, 5 bases. The V end was cut by 3 bases, the J end by 9 bases, with 9 bases between. CDR3 length: 12 residues. This chain's CDR3 is CASSFRTRPQHF. For the CDR3, the DNA is TGTGCCAGCAGTTTTCGGACAAGGCCCCAGCATTTT.

The V call is TRBV4-3, the J call TRBJ1-2; D remains ambiguous. The V gene's germline CDR1 is LGHNA and CDR2 YSLEER. V lost 4 bases, J lost 4 bases, and 16 bases lay in between. The CDR3 loop spans 15 amino acids. This CDR3 reads CASSPVAEPGYGYTF. CDR3 coding DNA: TGCGCCAGCAGCCCGGTGGCGGAGCCTGGCTATGGCTACACCTTC.

V and J are TRBV4-2 and TRBJ2-7; 9 nucleotides line up with TRBD2. Germline values: CDR1 LGHNA, CDR2 YNFKEQ. The CDR3 has 16 residues. V gave up 0 bases and J gave up 4 bases; unmatched junction bases: 7. As DNA, the CDR3 is TGTGCCAGCAGCCAAGAGGGAGTCCTAGCGGGGTACGAGCAGTACTTC. Amino acid sequence: CASSQEGVLAGYEQYF.

This clone was seen only once. For the CDR3, the DNA is TGTGCCAGTCAGGACAGGCTCCGTTCTGGAAACACCATATATTTT. Translating gives CASQDRLRSGNTIYF. The J gene is TRBJ1-3, the V gene TRBV6-6, with 7 bases aligning to TRBD1. J gave up 1 base and V 9 bases, and 9 bases lay outside the gene matches. Germline CDR1 MNHNY, CDR2 SVGAGI (reference sequence). The CDR3 consists of 15 residues.

The J gene is TRBJ1-1, the V gene TRBV12-3 or TRBV12-4; D gene unclear. Trimming took 3 bases from V and 0 from J, leaving 5 bases between them. CDR3 length equals 13 residues. The CDR3 is CASSFAMNTEAFF. Here the CDR3 DNA reads TGTGCCAGCAGTTTTGCGATGAACACTGAAGCTTTCTTT.

The chain's CDR3 is CASRSGQGNTGELFF. CDR3 nucleotide sequence: TGTGCCAGCCGCTCGGGACAGGGCAACACCGGGGAGCTGTTTTTT. The gene calls are TRBV27 and TRBJ2-2; 9 bases are a match to TRBD1. Per the germline V gene, CDR1 is MNHEY and CDR2 is SMNVEV (reference sequence). This CDR3 is 15 amino acids long. The junction had 6 bases not matched to a gene; V was cut back by 8 bases and J by 2 bases.

The chain has TRBV12-3 or TRBV12-4 and TRBJ2-1, with D uncertain. This CDR3 region has 13 residues. Trimming removed 3 bases at V and 7 bases at J, with 10 bases between. The CDR3 loop is CASSFPTPNEQFF. The DNA of the CDR3 is TGTGCCAGCAGTTTCCCGACACCGAATGAGCAGTTCTTC.

In regard to this clone: The DNA is omitted, as the CDR3 cannot be located on it reliably, and the CDR3 follows TCRdb's listing. The V gene is TRBV25-1, the J gene TRBJ2-2; TRBD2, as called in the table, went unchecked against the DNA. The germline gives CDR1 MGHDK, CDR2 SYGVNS. The CDR3 has 15 amino acids, counting both end residues. The CDR3 protein is CASSVRGFGAGELFF.

The rearrangement links TRBV19 to TRBJ1-1, with D maybe TRBD1 (6 bases). V was clipped by 3 bases and J by 1 base, with 9 bases between them. Germline V gene lookup returns CDR1 LNHDA and CDR2 SQIVND (reference sequence). The CDR3 is made up of 14 amino acids. For the CDR3, the DNA is TGTGCCAGTAGTATTGGGGGGGCGAACACTGAAGCTTTCTTT. It translates to CASSIGGANTEAFF.

The chain employs TRBV2 and TRBJ1-4; D remains ambiguous. The V gene lost 6 bases and the J gene lost 8 bases, with 16 bases spanning the gap. Per the germline V gene, CDR1 is SNHLY and CDR2 is FYNNEI. The CDR3 covers 14 residues. The CDR3 DNA reads TGTGCCAGCAGGCCGGGCCGGGGTTGGGAAAAACTGTTTTTT. It specifies CASRPGRGWEKLFF.

The chain uses TRBV7-9 and TRBJ1-6; D call uncertain. CDR1 and CDR2 from the germline V gene are SEHNR and FQNEAQ (reference sequence). The V gene lost 1 base and the J gene lost 1 base, with 11 bases spanning the gap. The CDR3 extends over 17 amino acids. The CDR3 spells CASSLGLARSYNSPLHF. The CDR3, as DNA: TGTGCCAGCAGCTTAGGGTTGGCGAGGTCCTATAATTCACCCCTCCACTTT.

The CDR3: CASSQELAPPQYF. The CDR3 DNA reads TGCGCCAGCAGCCAGGAACTAGCGCCACCCCAGTACTTC. The chain links TRBV4-3 to TRBJ2-5; 7 bases match TRBD2. CDR1 and CDR2 from the germline V gene are LGHNA and YSLEER. The V segment lost 3 bases and the J segment 9 bases; nucleotides outside the gene matches: 7. CDR3 length equals 13 residues.

The chain links TRBV3-1 (or the pseudogene TRBV3-2) to TRBJ2-1; TRBD2 aligns across 7 bases. The CDR3 has 15 residues. After removal of 4 bases from V and 7 bases from J, the junction contained 10 bases not matched to a gene. The germline CDR1 and CDR2 sequences are LGHDT and YNNKEL (reference sequence). Here the CDR3 reads CASSPSGIVGNEQFF. The DNA for the CDR3 is TGTGCCAGCAGCCCCAGCGGGATAGTTGGGAATGAGCAGTTCTTC.

This rearrangement joins TRBV6-1 to TRBJ2-7; D perhaps matches TRBD2 (6 bases). The CDR3 spans 15 residues. The V gene lost 0 bases and the J gene lost 6 bases, with 15 bases spanning the gap. Germline V CDR1 and CDR2: MNHNS, SASEGT. As DNA, the CDR3 is TGTGCCAGCAGTGAAGCGGCGGGGAGATGGGGCGAGCAGTACGTC. Translated: CASSEAAGRWGEQYV.

The chain joins TRBV10-3 to TRBJ1-4, with D perhaps TRBD1 (5 bases). Germline CDR1 is ENHRY and CDR2 is SYGVKD. V dropped 1 base and J dropped 1 base, with 7 bases sitting between them. CDR3 length: 15 residues. DNA of the CDR3: TGTGCCATCAGTGAGTTGGGGCGAACTAATGAAAAACTGTTTTTT. Residues: CAISELGRTNEKLFF.

V usage is TRBV5-4 and J usage is TRBJ2-3; D unclear. The CDR3 is made up of 13 amino acids. Trimming removed 0 bases from V and 4 bases from J, with 6 bases in between. CDR1 is SGHNT, CDR2 YYREEE, per germline (reference sequence). For the CDR3, the DNA is TGTGCCAGCAGCTTGGCGGGTTCAGATACGCAGTATTTT. Translation gives CASSLAGSDTQYF.

V usage is TRBV2 and J usage is TRBJ1-6; no reliable D call. V lost 7 bases and J lost 18, with 13 bases in between. Germline CDR1 and CDR2: SNHLY and FYNNEI. The CDR3 is 10 amino acids. The CDR3 spells CASIGVGPHF. CDR3 in DNA: TGTGCCAGCATCGGGGTGGGTCCCCACTTT.

The table lists this clone with a few counts. This chain links TRBV5-1 with TRBJ1-1, with 9 bases aligning to TRBD1. Trimming removed 4 bases from V and 4 bases from J; junction bases left unmatched: 5. CDR3 length: 14 residues. Germline-derived CDR1 and CDR2 are SGHRS and YFSETQ. This CDR3 is CASSGGQGSTEAFF. DNA of the CDR3: TGCGCCAGCAGCGGAGGACAGGGGAGCACTGAAGCTTTCTTT.

This chain joins TRBV2 and TRBJ2-6; D may be TRBD2 (6 bases). Germline V gene lookup returns CDR1 SNHLY and CDR2 FYNNEI. CDR3 length: 18 residues. V was cut by 1 base and J by 1 base, with 14 bases left in between. CDR3 protein: CASSEETSFGSGANVLTF. In nucleotides, the CDR3 is TGTGCCAGCAGTGAAGAGACTAGTTTCGGGTCTGGGGCCAACGTCCTGACTTTC.

The chain carries TRBV5-6 and TRBJ1-3, with 11 bases fitting TRBD1. Germline V gene sequence: CDR1 SGHDT, CDR2 YYEEEE. The CDR3 is 17 amino acids. Losses at the gene ends were 0 bases for V and 4 bases for J; bases not matched to a gene: 6. The CDR3 protein is CASSLAGQGAAGNTIYF. The DNA for the CDR3 is TGTGCCAGCAGCTTGGCCGGACAGGGGGCAGCGGGAAACACCATATATTTT.

The chain combines TRBV25-1 with TRBJ2-5; D perhaps matches TRBD1 (6 bases). V lost 5 bases, J lost 0 bases, and 10 bases lay in between. Germline-derived CDR1 and CDR2 are MGHDK and SYGVNS. The CDR3 has 14 residues. This chain's CDR3 is CASSWAGDQETQYF. The CDR3 bases are TGTGCCAGCAGTTGGGCAGGGGACCAAGAGACCCAGTACTTC.

This clone turned up a few times. Different DNA sequences within this sample yield the same CDR3. The rearrangement links TRBV6-5 to TRBJ1-5, with D possibly being TRBD1 (5 bases). Germline values: CDR1 MNHEY, CDR2 SVGAGI. V was clipped by 6 bases and J by 0 bases, with 12 bases between them. The CDR3 loop spans 15 amino acids. As DNA, the CDR3 is TGTGCCAGCAGAATCAGGGTTTATAGCAATCAGCCCCAGCATTTT. As protein: CASRIRVYSNQPQHF.